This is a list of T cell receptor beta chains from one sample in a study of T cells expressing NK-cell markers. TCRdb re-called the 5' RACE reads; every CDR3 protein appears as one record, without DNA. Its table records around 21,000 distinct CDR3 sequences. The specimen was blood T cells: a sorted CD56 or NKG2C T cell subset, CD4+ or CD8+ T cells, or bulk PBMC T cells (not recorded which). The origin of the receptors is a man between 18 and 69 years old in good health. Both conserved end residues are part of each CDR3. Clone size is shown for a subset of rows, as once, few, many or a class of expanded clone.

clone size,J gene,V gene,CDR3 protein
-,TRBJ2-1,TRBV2,CASSPLSGGDLYNEQFF
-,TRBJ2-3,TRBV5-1,CASSGGRGSTDTQYF
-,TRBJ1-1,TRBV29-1,CSVDRTANTEAFF
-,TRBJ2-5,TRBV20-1,CSARDLRGGPETQYF
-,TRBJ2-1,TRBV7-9,CASSLDGYEPFF
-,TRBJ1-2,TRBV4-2,CASSQGTGSYGYTF
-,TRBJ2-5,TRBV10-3,CAISDPGQGNGETQYF
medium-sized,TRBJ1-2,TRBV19,CASSTPLLQGRRDYTF
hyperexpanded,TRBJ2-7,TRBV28,CASSLRGGGSYEQYF
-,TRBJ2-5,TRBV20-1,CSARWLAGGETQYF
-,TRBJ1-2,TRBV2,CASSEALTGAGYGYTF
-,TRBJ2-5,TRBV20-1,CSAHLPGETQYF
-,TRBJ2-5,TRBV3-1,CASSQDYWTVQETQYF
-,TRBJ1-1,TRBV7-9,CASSSGQGNTEAFF
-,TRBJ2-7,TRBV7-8,CASSLPPYPDRNSYEQYF
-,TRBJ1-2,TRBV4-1,CASSPSMGGYTF
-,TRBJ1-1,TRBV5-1,CASSLHRGTEAFF
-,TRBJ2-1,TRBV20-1,CSANAGTSGIDEQFF
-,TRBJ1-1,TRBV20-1,CSAPVQTEAFF
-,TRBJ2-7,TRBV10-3,CAISESTSGRASFGEQYF
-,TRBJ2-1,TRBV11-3,CASSPGASAGRHEQFF
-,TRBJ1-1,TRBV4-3,CASRAGANTEAFF
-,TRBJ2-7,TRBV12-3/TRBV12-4,CASSLAGGYEQYF
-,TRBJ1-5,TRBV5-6,CASSLTRGFNQPQHF
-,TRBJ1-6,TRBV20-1,CSARVKTGEISPLHF
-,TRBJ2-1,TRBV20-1,CSARTSGGAFENEQFF
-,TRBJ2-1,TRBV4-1,CASSQVFGGAPNEQFF
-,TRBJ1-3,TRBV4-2,CASSQDRNPGNTIYF
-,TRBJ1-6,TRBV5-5,CASSLEPGAYNSPLHF
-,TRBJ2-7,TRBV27,CASSLSGGYEQYF
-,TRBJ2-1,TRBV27,CASTLGLAGGPGEQFF
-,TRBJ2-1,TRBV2,CASSNDRGSWNEQFF
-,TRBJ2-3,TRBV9,CASRPGLADTDTQYF
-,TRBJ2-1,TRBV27,CASSPRDRGEQFF
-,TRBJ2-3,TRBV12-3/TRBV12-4,CASSFTGEADTQYF
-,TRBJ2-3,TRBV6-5,CASSYSVDTDTQYF
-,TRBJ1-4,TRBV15,CATSRDVGGGEKLFF
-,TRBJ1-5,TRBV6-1,CASTHGQGGNQPQHF
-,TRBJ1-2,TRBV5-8,CASSPFLDGLYAATF
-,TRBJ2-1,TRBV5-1,CASSFGGNSYNEQFF
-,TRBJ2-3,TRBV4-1,CASSPTSGSTDTQYF
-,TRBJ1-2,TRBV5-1,CASSLVLEGGGYTF
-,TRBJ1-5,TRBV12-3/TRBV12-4,CASRPTGARNQPQHF
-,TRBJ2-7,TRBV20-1,CSATRQDLSYEQYF
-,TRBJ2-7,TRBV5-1,CASSPPGQVLEQYF
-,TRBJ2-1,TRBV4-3,CASSQDGGAAAAYNEQFF
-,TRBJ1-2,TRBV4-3,CASSQEDRGHYGYTF